Shown below are 14 T cell receptor beta chains from a single sample sequenced in a study of persistence of HIV-infected CD4 T cells. Sequencing used immunoSEQ version 4 in survey mode. The assay was immunoSEQ multiplex PCR, and TCRdb's table has in-frame clones only and misses some. The top ten hold 1.7% of the sample, which has roughly 64,000 clones, about four fifths seen once. For these receptors, no antigen is known. Overlapping HIV-1 Gag 15-mer peptides at approximately 0.96 ug per peptide per mL were used. CD40L-negative CD69-negative CD45RO-high memory CD4+ T cells were sorted as populations depleted of antigen-responding cells. The specimen comprised CD4+ T cells sorted from PBMCs after roughly 20-hour stimulation, sampled from a patient who received antiretroviral therapy. These receptors all come from an adult man with HIV who was CMV-seropositive.

The chain couples TRBV20-1 to TRBJ1-1; D gene ambiguous. CDR1 is DFQATT, CDR2 SNEGSKA, per germline (reference sequence). The CDR3 covers 11 residues. V lost 6 bases and J 2 bases, leaving 7 bases between the germline ends. The CDR3 reads CSAQINTEAFF. CDR3 in DNA: TGCAGTGCCCAGATAAACACTGAAGCTTTCTTT.

The chain carries TRBV19 and TRBJ2-4, with 7 bases that match TRBD2. Unmatched junction bases numbered 10, after V lost 7 bases and J lost 7 bases. The CDR3 is made up of 14 amino acids. Germline loops: CDR1 LNHDA, CDR2 SQIVND (reference sequence). This CDR3 is CASTAKRDVNIQYF. The CDR3 DNA reads as TGTGCCAGTACCGCTAAGCGGGACGTCAACATTCAGTACTTC.

This clone was seen a single time. The chain combines TRBV30 with TRBJ2-4; a possible D gene is TRBD1 (6 bases). In germline, CDR1 is GTSNPN, CDR2 SVGIG (reference sequence). V lost 0 bases and J lost 10, with 10 bases in between. This CDR3 is built from 12 residues. As DNA, the CDR3 is TGTGCCTGGAGTGTCAGGGGAGTGATTCAGTACTTC. Its protein product is CAWSVRGVIQYF.

The V and J genes are TRBV3-1 (or the pseudogene TRBV3-2) and TRBJ2-2; maybe TRBD2 (5 bases). Germline V gene lookup returns CDR1 LGHDT and CDR2 YNNKEL (reference sequence). The CDR3 runs to 16 residues. V was trimmed by 5 bases and J by 5 bases, leaving 18 bases between them. The CDR3 loop is CASSERGGSGTGELFF. The CDR3 DNA reads as TGTGCCAGCAGCGAGAGAGGAGGTTCGGGAACCGGGGAGCTGTTTTTT.

The J gene is TRBJ1-1, the V gene TRBV20-1; D call uncertain. Germline CDR1 and CDR2: DFQATT and SNEGSKA (reference sequence). The germline V and J ends were trimmed by 3 bases and 2 bases, with 7 bases remaining between them. CDR3 length: 12 amino acids. CDR3 nucleotides: TGCAGTGCTAGTCAGGACAACACTGAAGCTTTCTTT. It yields the protein CSASQDNTEAFF.

The chain has TRBV9 and TRBJ2-3; maybe TRBD2 (7 bases). The germline gives CDR1 SGDLS, CDR2 YYNGEE. Trimming left V 3 bases short and J 2 bases short, with 16 bases between. The CDR3 contains 16 residues. In DNA, the CDR3 is TGTGCCAGCAGCGGAGGTGGCGGGGGCCTCACAGATACGCAGTATTTT. Translation: CASSGGGGGLTDTQYF.

The genes are TRBV3-1 (or the pseudogene TRBV3-2) and TRBJ1-5; weak D call: TRBD1 (5 bases). The CDR3 covers 13 residues. V shed 6 bases and J shed 7 bases, with 13 bases lying between them. Looked up from germline, CDR1 is LGHDT and CDR2 is YNNKEL (reference sequence). The CDR3 protein is CASSRQGRQPQHF. In DNA, the CDR3 is TGTGCCAGCAGTCGGCAGGGTCGGCAGCCCCAGCATTTT.

The DNA of the CDR3 is TGTGCCAGCAGCTTGGCGGCAGGGGGCGCGAAGAACTATGGCTACACCTTC. Translating it yields CASSLAAGGAKNYGYTF. The chain couples TRBV5-4 to TRBJ1-2; 8 positions agree with TRBD1. This CDR3 contains 17 residues. Losses at the gene ends were 0 bases for V and 2 bases for J; bases not matched to a gene: 9. CDR1 and CDR2 (germline): SGHNT, YYREEE (reference sequence).

A few counts support this clone. This chain joins TRBV4-1 and TRBJ2-5, with 7 bases that match TRBD1. CDR1 MGHRA and CDR2 YSYEKL come from the germline V gene. The CDR3 extends over 18 amino acids. The V and J ends lost 1 base and 5 bases, in that order; junction bases with no gene match: 16. The CDR3 sequence is CASSQVGDREKLRETQYF. Written as DNA, the CDR3 is TGCGCCAGCAGCCAAGTGGGGGACAGAGAAAAGTTACGGGAGACCCAGTACTTC.

This chain joins TRBV6-5 and TRBJ1-1; 7 bases align to TRBD1. Germline V gene lookup returns CDR1 MNHEY and CDR2 SVGAGI. The CDR3 extends over 15 amino acids. V was pared by 7 bases and J by 0 bases, with 8 bases of the junction left unmatched. CDR3: CASTQDRPLNTEAFF. CDR3 in DNA: TGTGCCAGCACACAGGACAGGCCCTTGAACACTGAAGCTTTCTTT.

This chain links TRBV28 with TRBJ2-1; no clear D gene. CDR3 length equals 15 residues. Trimming shortened V by 6 bases and J by 0 bases, and 12 bases separated the two germline ends. Germline V gives CDR1 MDHEN, CDR2 SYDVKM. Here the CDR3 reads CASRAPGSSYNEQFF. The CDR3 region has the DNA TGTGCCAGCAGAGCCCCGGGTTCCTCCTACAATGAGCAGTTCTTC.

The V gene is TRBV9, the J gene TRBJ1-3; TRBD1 is a possible D gene (5 bases). V was clipped by 4 bases and J by 9 bases, with 20 bases between them. CDR1 is SGDLS, CDR2 YYNGEE, per germline. This CDR3 has 15 amino acids. CDR3 bases: TGTGCCAGCAGCTCATCTGGGACGGGAGGGAGCACCATATATTTT. Protein sequence: CASSSSGTGGSTIYF.

This chain connects TRBV18 to TRBJ2-7, with a possible D match to TRBD2 (6 bases). Per the germline V gene, CDR1 is KGHSH and CDR2 is LQKENI. CDR3 length: 14 residues. V was cut by 6 bases and J by 2 bases, with 14 bases left in between. The CDR3 here is CASSRGEGTYEQYF. The CDR3 DNA reads TGTGCCAGCTCCCGCGGGGAAGGGACCTACGAGCAGTACTTC.

The V and J genes are TRBV5-1 and TRBJ1-4, with D possibly being TRBD1 (6 bases). The germline CDR1 and CDR2 sequences are SGHRS and YFSETQ. The CDR3 length is 15 residues. Trimming stripped 2 bases from V and 8 bases from J, with 16 bases between. Written as DNA, the CDR3 is TGCGCCAGCAGCTTAAAATCAGGGGTGGAGGAAAAACTGTTTTTT. Translation gives CASSLKSGVEEKLFF.